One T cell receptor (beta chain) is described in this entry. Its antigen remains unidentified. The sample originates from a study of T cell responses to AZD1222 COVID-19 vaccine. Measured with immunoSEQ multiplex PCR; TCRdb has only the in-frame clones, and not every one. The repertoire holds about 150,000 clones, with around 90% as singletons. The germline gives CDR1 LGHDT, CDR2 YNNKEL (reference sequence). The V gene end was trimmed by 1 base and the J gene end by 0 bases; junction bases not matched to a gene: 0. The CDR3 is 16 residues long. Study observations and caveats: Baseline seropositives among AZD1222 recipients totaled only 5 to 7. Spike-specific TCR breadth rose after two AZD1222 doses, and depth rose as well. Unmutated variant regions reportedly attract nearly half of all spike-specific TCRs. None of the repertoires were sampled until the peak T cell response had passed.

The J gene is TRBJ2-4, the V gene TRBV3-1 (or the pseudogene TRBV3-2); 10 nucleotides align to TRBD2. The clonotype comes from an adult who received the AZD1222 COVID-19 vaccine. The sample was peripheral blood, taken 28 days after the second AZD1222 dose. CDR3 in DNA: TGTGCCAGCAGCCAAGGACTAGCGGGAGCCAAAAACATTCAGTACTTC. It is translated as CASSQGLAGAKNIQYF.